These T cell receptor beta chains were read from a single sample in a study of blood T cell repertoires in COVID-19. Repertoires were generated with immunoSEQ multiplex PCR, while TCRdb's copy carries only in-frame clones and drops some. The sample lists tens of thousands of clones; 65% to 90% were seen once. Sequencing input: peripheral blood. The receptor source for this set is a human donor in a cohort sampled during active COVID-19. CDR3s include the opening cysteine and the closing phenylalanine or tryptophan. D genes are given only for firm matches.

V gene: TRBV6-5
J gene: TRBJ1-1
D gene: TRBD1
CDR3 DNA: TGTGCCAGCAGAACCGGGACAGGTCTCGGAACTGAAGCTTTCTTT
CDR3 protein: CASRTGTGLGTEAFF

V gene: TRBV2
J gene: TRBJ1-2
D gene: NA
CDR3 DNA: TGTGCCAGCAGTGGGACTTCTGGCTATGGCTACACCTTC
CDR3 protein: CASSGTSGYGYTF

V gene: TRBV18
J gene: TRBJ2-6
D gene: NA
CDR3 DNA: TGTGCCAGCTCACTACAGGGTACCTCTGGGGCCAACGTCCTGACTTTC
CDR3 protein: CASSLQGTSGANVLTF

V gene: TRBV10-3
J gene: TRBJ1-4
D gene: NA
CDR3 DNA: TGTGCCATCAGTGAGAGAGCTACTAATGAAAAACTGTTTTTT
CDR3 protein: CAISERATNEKLFF

V gene: TRBV3-1/TRBV3-2
J gene: TRBJ1-1
D gene: NA
CDR3 DNA: TGTGCCAGCAGCCATTCCTCCGGACTCGGGTACACTGAAGCTTTCTTT
CDR3 protein: CASSHSSGLGYTEAFF

V gene: TRBV12-3/TRBV12-4
J gene: TRBJ2-5
D gene: TRBD2
CDR3 DNA: TGTGCCAGCAGGCTAGGACTAGCCGAGACCCAGTACTTC
CDR3 protein: CASRLGLAETQYF

V gene: TRBV9
J gene: TRBJ2-7
D gene: NA
CDR3 DNA: TGTGCCACCCAAAGGACTGATGTTAGAACCTACGAGCAGTACTTC
CDR3 protein: CATQRTDVRTYEQYF

V gene: TRBV3-1/TRBV3-2
J gene: TRBJ2-5
D gene: TRBD1
CDR3 DNA: TGTGCCAGCAGCTCCACAGGGGAGAGCCAGTACTTC
CDR3 protein: CASSSTGESQYF

V gene: TRBV3-1/TRBV3-2
J gene: TRBJ1-4
D gene: TRBD1
CDR3 DNA: TGTGCCAGCAGCCAAGATCGGTTGGACAGGTCAAATGAAAAACTGTTTTTT
CDR3 protein: CASSQDRLDRSNEKLFF

V gene: TRBV3-1/TRBV3-2
J gene: TRBJ2-7
D gene: NA
CDR3 DNA: TGTGCCAGCAGCGAGACAGGAGGAGGCGAGCAGTACTTC
CDR3 protein: CASSETGGGEQYF

V gene: TRBV6-7
J gene: TRBJ2-7
D gene: TRBD2
CDR3 DNA: TGTGCCAGCAGCCCGGGGACTAGCGACCACGAGCAGTACTTC
CDR3 protein: CASSPGTSDHEQYF

V gene: TRBV5-5
J gene: TRBJ1-1
D gene: NA
CDR3 DNA: TGTGCCAGCAGCTTGGGCAGGAGGGTCATGAACACTGAAGCTTTCTTT
CDR3 protein: CASSLGRRVMNTEAFF

V gene: TRBV3-1/TRBV3-2
J gene: TRBJ2-1
D gene: NA
CDR3 DNA: TGTGCCAGCAGCCCGCCCAGGGGTCCCTACAATGAGCAGTTCTTC
CDR3 protein: CASSPPRGPYNEQFF

V gene: TRBV7-9
J gene: TRBJ2-7
D gene: NA
CDR3 DNA: TGTGCCAGCAGCTCGGGGTCCCCCTACGAGCAGTACTTC
CDR3 protein: CASSSGSPYEQYF

V gene: TRBV3-1/TRBV3-2
J gene: TRBJ1-2
D gene: TRBD1
CDR3 DNA: TGTGCCAGCAGCCCGGAACCTGACAGGGCAATTCGTGGCTACACCTTC
CDR3 protein: CASSPEPDRAIRGYTF

V gene: TRBV7-9
J gene: TRBJ1-1
D gene: TRBD1
CDR3 DNA: TGTGCCAGCAGCCAATCCATTTTACAGGGGGGGGCTGAAGCTTTCTTT
CDR3 protein: CASSQSILQGGAEAFF

V gene: TRBV9
J gene: TRBJ1-1
D gene: NA
CDR3 DNA: TGTGCCAGCAGCGTAGCGGTAGGGGACACTGAAGCTTTCTTT
CDR3 protein: CASSVAVGDTEAFF